This TCR beta chain was found in a study of cytomegalovirus exposure and HLA in healthy donors. As regards this clone: Its antigen is not known.

Broader study findings: Among TCR beta chains, those listed as cytomegalovirus-associated numbered fewer than 200. According to a subsequent analysis, TCR clusters from the first cohort were inclined to appear together in the 90 to 150 validation repertoires. Many donors shared some public TCRs, even though most TCR sequences were rare.

TCRdb's table, derived via immunoSEQ multiplex PCR, lists solely in-frame clones and lacks some. Among about 150,000 clones, around 88% were seen once, and the ten largest hold 20% to 25%. The TCR was taken from a man between 18 and 29 years old in good health and CMV-seropositive. Input material: PBMCs.

The CDR3 reads CASSGSGTGGYNEQFF. CDR3 sequence (DNA): TGTGCCAGCAGCGGTTCCGGGACAGGGGGCTACAATGAGCAGTTCTTC. J is TRBJ2-1 and V is TRBV5-6; 11 bases agree with TRBD1. Trimming took 4 bases from V and 3 from J; bases not matched to a gene: 6. Germline CDR1 is SGHDT and CDR2 is YYEEEE. The CDR3 sequence is 16 residues long.